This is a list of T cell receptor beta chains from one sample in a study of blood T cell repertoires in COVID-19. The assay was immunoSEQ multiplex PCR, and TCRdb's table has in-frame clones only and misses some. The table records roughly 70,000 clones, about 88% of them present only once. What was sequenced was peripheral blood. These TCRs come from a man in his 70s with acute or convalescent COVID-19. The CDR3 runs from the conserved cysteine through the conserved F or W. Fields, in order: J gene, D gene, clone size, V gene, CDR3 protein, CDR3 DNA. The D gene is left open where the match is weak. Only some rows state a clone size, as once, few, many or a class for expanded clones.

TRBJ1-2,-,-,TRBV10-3,CAISDSYGYTF,TGTGCCATCAGTGATTCCTATGGTTACACCTTC
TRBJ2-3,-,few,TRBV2,CASHQGTDTQYF,TGTGCCAGCCACCAGGGCACAGATACGCAGTATTTT
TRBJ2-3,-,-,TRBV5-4,CASRRDSAPTDTQYF,TGTGCCAGCAGGCGGGACTCGGCCCCTACAGATACGCAGTATTTT
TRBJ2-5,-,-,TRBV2,CASSGQSEETQYF,TGTGCCAGCAGTGGACAAAGTGAAGAGACCCAGTACTTC
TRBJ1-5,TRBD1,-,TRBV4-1,CASSQDMTGVQPQHF,TGCGCCAGCAGCCAAGATATGACAGGGGTGCAGCCCCAGCATTTT
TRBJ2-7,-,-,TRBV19,CASSIDVRSRGDRSYEQYF,TGTGCCAGTAGTATTGATGTTCGTTCGCGGGGGGACAGATCCTACGAGCAGTACTTC
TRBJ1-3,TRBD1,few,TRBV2,CASTQQGTGNTIYF,TGTGCCAGCACTCAACAGGGGACTGGAAACACCATATATTTT
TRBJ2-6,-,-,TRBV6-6,CASLRTDSSGANVLTF,TGTGCCAGCCTACGGACCGACAGTTCTGGGGCCAACGTCCTGACTTTC
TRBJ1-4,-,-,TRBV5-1,CASSLVPGTGLNEKLFF,TGCGCCAGCAGCTTGGTCCCCGGCACAGGCCTAAATGAAAAACTGTTTTTT
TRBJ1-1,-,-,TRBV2,CASSRGGATEAFF,TGTGCCAGCAGCCGGGGGGGGGCCACTGAAGCTTTCTTT
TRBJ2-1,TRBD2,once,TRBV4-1,CASSQAGGGGARNEQFF,TGCGCCAGCAGCCAAGCTGGAGGCGGGGGGGCCCGCAATGAGCAGTTCTTC
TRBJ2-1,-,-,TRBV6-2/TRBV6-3,CASSPTGRREQFF,TGTGCCAGCAGCCCTACAGGGCGTCGGGAGCAGTTCTTC
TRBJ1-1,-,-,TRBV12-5,CASGLDGNTEAFF,TGTGCTAGTGGTTTGGACGGGAACACTGAAGCTTTCTTT
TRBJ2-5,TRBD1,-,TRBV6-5,CASSYGTGRGQETQYF,TGTGCCAGCAGTTATGGGACGGGCAGGGGGCAAGAGACCCAGTACTTC
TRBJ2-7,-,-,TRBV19,CASSIGSLIYEQYF,TGTGCCAGTAGTATAGGATCACTGATCTACGAGCAGTACTTC
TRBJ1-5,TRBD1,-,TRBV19,CASSTRTGLSNQPQHF,TGTGCCAGTAGTACCCGGACAGGGCTTAGCAATCAGCCCCAGCATTTT
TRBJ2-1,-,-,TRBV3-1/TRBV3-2,CASSQIPGISPYNEQFF,TGTGCCAGCAGCCAGATCCCGGGAATTAGCCCCTACAATGAGCAGTTCTTC
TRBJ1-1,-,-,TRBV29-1,CSVDRGMNTEAFF,TGCAGCGTTGATCGGGGGATGAACACTGAAGCTTTCTTT
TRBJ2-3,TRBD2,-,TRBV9,CASSGAGGYTDTQYF,TGTGCCAGCAGTGGCGCGGGGGGGTACACAGATACGCAGTATTTT
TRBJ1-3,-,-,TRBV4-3,CASSQDVSGGAGNTIYF,TGCGCCAGCAGCCAAGATGTATCGGGGGGCGCCGGAAACACCATATATTTT
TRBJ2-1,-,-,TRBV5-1,CASSLEPVSYNEQFF,TGCGCCAGCAGCTTGGAACCAGTTTCCTACAATGAGCAGTTCTTC
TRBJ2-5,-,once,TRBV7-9,CASSARDGPQTQYF,TGTGCCAGCAGCGCGCGGGACGGTCCGCAGACCCAGTACTTC
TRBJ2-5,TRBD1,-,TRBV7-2,CASSLPGQGQETQYF,TGTGCCAGCAGCCTACCCGGACAGGGACAAGAGACCCAGTACTTC
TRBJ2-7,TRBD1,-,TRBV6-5,CASRDRGRPSYEQYF,TGTGCCAGCAGGGACAGGGGGCGACCCTCCTACGAGCAGTACTTC
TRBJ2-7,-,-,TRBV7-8,CASSPFSAGRSTYF,TGTGCCAGCAGCCCATTCTCGGCAGGGAGGAGCACGTACTTC
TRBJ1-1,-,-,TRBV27,CASSLSTEAFF,TGTGCCAGCAGTTTGAGCACTGAAGCTTTCTTT
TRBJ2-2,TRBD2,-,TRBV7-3,CASSPYPGGVSNTGELFF,TGTGCCAGCAGCCCTTACCCGGGAGGGGTTTCGAACACCGGGGAGCTGTTTTTT
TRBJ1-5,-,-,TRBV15,CATSRDQNSLDQPQHF,TGTGCCACCAGCAGAGATCAGAACAGCTTAGATCAGCCCCAGCATTTT
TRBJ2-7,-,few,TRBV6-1,CASSGPYRGLSSYEQYF,TGTGCCAGCAGTGGACCTTATAGGGGACTTAGCTCCTACGAGCAGTACTTC
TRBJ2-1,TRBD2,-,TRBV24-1,CATSDPLAGSQGEQFF,TGTGCCACCAGTGACCCGCTAGCGGGGTCTCAGGGTGAGCAGTTCTTC
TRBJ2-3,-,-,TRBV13,CASSLGAGGSPGTDTQYF,TGTGCCAGCAGCTTAGGCGCCGGCGGTAGCCCTGGCACAGATACGCAGTATTTT
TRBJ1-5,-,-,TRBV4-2,CASSLPGNNQPQHF,TGTGCCAGCAGTCTCCCAGGGAACAATCAGCCCCAGCATTTT
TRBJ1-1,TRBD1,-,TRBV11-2,CASSSMTGAYGWTEAFF,TGTGCCAGCAGCTCGATGACAGGGGCCTATGGTTGGACTGAAGCTTTCTTT
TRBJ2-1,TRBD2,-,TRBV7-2,CASSLQRGAHEQFF,TGTGCCAGCAGCTTACAGCGGGGGGCGCATGAGCAGTTCTTC
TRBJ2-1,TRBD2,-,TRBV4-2,CASSQPLAGVTYNEQFF,TGTGCCAGCAGCCAGCCCCTAGCGGGGGTGACCTACAATGAGCAGTTCTTC
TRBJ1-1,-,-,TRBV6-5,CASSYSRKPNTEAFF,TGTGCCAGCAGTTACTCGAGAAAACCGAACACTGAAGCTTTCTTT
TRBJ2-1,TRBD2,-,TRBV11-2,CASSFGTGLGKTNEQFF,TGTGCCAGCAGCTTCGGAACTGGACTAGGGAAAACCAATGAGCAGTTCTTC
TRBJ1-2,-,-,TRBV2,CASRFSYYGYTF,TGTGCCAGCAGATTTAGCTACTATGGCTACACCTTC
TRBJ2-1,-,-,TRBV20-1,CSASRRDEQFF,TGCAGTGCTAGTAGGAGGGATGAGCAGTTCTTC
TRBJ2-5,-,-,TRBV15,CATLDSGETQYF,TGTGCCACCCTAGATTCCGGAGAGACCCAGTACTTC